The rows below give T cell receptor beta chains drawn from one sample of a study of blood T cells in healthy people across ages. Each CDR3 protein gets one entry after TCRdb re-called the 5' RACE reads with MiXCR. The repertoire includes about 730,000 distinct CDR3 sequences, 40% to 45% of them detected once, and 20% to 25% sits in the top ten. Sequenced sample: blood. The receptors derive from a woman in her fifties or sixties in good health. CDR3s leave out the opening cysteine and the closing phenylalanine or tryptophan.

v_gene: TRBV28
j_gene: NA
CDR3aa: ASRSGSLDEQY

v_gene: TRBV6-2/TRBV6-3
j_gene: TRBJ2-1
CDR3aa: ASSYKSYNEQF

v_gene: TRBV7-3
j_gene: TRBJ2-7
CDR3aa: ASSPVGGPEWEQY

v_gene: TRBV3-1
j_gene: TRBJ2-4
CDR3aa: ASSPQPGAKNIQY

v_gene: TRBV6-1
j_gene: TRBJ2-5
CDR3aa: ASMRGRGNEQY

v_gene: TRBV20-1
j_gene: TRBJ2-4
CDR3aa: SAGGRLAGSQNIQY

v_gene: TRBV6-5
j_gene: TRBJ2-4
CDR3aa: ASSYSIVRGFLGSSKNIQY

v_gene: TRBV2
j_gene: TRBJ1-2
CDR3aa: ASSERTGKGGYT

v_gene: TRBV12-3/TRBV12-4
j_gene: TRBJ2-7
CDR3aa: ASSTDRDKAYEQY

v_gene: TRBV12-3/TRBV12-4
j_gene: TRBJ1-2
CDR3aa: VSSPGGGRGYT

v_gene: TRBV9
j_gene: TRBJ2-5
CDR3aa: ASGQGQETQY

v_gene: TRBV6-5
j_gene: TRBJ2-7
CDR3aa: ASRGPRAYEQY

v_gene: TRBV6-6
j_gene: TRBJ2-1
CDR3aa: ASSFPARANEQF

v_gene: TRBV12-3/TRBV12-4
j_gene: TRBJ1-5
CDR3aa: ASSFTEDNQPQH

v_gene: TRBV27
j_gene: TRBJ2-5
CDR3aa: ASSRQGLETQY

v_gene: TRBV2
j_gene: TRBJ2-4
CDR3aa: ASSDDNLSIQY

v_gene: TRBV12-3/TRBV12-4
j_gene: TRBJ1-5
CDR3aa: ASSQTRQPQH

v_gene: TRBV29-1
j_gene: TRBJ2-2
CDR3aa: SVLRRGSNPNTGELF

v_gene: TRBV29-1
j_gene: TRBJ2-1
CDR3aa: SVTQGGSYNEQF

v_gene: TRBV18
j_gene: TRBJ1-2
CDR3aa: ASSPPNLRISNYGYT

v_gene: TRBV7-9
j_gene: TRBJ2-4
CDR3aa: ASSPYRGRAHLAKNIQY

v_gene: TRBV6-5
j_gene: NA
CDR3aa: ASSYGWTGVAYEQY

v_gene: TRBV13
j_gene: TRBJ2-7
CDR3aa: ASSTTGTTTYEQY

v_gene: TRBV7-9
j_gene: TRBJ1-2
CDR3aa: ASSLTQGDYGYT

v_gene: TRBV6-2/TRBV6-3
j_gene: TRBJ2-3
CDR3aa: ASSLQATDTQY

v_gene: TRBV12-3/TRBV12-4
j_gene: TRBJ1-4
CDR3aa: ASSSPGGGEKLF

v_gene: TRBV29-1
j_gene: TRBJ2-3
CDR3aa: SVEDSPTGGTDTQY

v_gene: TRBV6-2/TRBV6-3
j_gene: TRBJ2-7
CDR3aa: ASSYLGTGQY

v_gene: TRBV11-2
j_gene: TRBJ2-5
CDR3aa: ASSLAQATQY

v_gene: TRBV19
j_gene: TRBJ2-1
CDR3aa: ASRDRYNEQF

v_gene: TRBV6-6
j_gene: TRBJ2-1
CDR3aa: ASKLARGPSANEQF

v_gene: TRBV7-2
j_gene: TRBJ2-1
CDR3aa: ASSFLGNGEQF

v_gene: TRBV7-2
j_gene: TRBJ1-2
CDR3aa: ASRPDITSLGYT

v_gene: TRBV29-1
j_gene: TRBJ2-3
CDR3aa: SGVTTTDTQY

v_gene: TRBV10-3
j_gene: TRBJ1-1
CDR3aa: AISETGGEIEAF

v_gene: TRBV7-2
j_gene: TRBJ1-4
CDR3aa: ASSAQGISGEKLF

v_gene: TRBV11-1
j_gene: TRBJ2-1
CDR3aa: ASSLGFNEQF

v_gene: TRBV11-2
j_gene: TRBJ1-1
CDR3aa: ASRDSGLNTEAF

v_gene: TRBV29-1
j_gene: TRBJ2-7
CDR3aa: SVVTETYEQY

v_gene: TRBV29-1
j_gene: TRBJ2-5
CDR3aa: SVGDRGFAQY

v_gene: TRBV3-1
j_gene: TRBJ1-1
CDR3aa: ASSQGGQSTEAF

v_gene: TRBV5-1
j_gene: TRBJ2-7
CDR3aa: ASSETAPYEQY

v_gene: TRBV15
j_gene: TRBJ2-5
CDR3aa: ATSRERQNPQETQY

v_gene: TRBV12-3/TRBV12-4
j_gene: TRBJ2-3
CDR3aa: ASSSRGGGDTQY

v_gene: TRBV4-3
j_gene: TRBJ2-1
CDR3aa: ASSRTSGQGVHEQF

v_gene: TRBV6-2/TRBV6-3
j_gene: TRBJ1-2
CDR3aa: ASRGGTETYGYT